The table lists the clone carrying this T cell receptor (beta chain) with a few counts. The target antigen is unknown. This sample was included in a study of T cells in Graves' hyperthyroidism and ophthalmopathy. Study results and limitations: Clonotypes that were expanded in thyroid above 0.001 mostly appeared in blood too.

Germline V gives CDR1 SQVTM, CDR2 ANQGSEA. The V gene lost 0 bases and the J gene lost 0 bases, with 17 bases spanning the gap. This CDR3 has 17 amino acids. TCR beta CDR3 regions were amplified from RNA transcripts. RT-PCR in the first round (using the HTBI primer set) targeted the TCR CDR3. Each CDR3 protein gets one entry after TCRdb re-called the multiplex PCR reads with MiXCR. The top ten clones hold 10% of a sample with some 740,000 distinct CDR3 sequences, about 14% of them seen once. The sequenced material came from blood. The sequence came from a woman aged 18-29 years with Graves' hyperthyroidism. The chain is built from TRBV29-1 and TRBJ1-2, with a possible D match to TRBD1 (5 bases). The CDR3 protein is CSVEDRRGTLANYGYTF. As DNA, the CDR3 is TGCAGCGTTGAAGATCGACGGGGGACCTTGGCTAACTATGGCTACACCTTC.